This TCR beta chain was captured by sequencing in a study of blood T cell repertoires in COVID-19. Study at large: Researchers got acute and convalescent COVID-19 samples from the United States, Italy and Spain.

Methods used by the authors: Amplification of reference gene primers was used by the study to estimate nucleated cell counts. Measured with immunoSEQ multiplex PCR; TCRdb has only the in-frame clones, and not every one. The D gene and trimming were derived from the DNA, and the V and J assignments and clone size from that table. The data show about 120,000 clones, about 80% seen once. The sample consisted of peripheral blood. This receptor was taken from an elderly woman with acute or convalescent COVID-19.

CDR3 protein: CASSLWTPNTEAFF. The CDR3 DNA follows: TGTGCCAGTAGTTTATGGACACCGAACACTGAAGCTTTCTTT. The chain has TRBV19 and TRBJ1-1, with D perhaps matching TRBD1 (5 bases). Germline V lookup: CDR1 LNHDA, CDR2 SQIVND (reference sequence). Trimming took 5 bases from V and 1 from J, leaving 11 bases between them. The CDR3 has 14 residues. The full variable domain, in which reference TRBV19 and TRBJ1-1 provide the parts outside the CDR3, is DGGITQSPKYLFRKEGQNVTLSCEQNLNHDAMYWYRQDPGQGLRLIYYSQIVNDFQKGDIAEGYSVSREKKESFPLTVTSAQKNPTAFYLCASSLWTPNTEAFFGQGTRLTVV.